This passage covers 21 T cell receptor beta chains from one sample sequenced in a study of OX40 agonist ivuxolimab in advanced cancers. Sequenced by immunoSEQ multiplex PCR; TCRdb stores in-frame clones only, minus some. The sample includes 50,000 to 60,000 clones, 91% of them seen just once. The starting material was CD4+ or CD8+ T cells sorted from blood, obtained in a trial of the OX40 agonist ivuxolimab. These receptors were collected from an adult with an advanced solid tumor such as melanoma, head and neck, liver or kidney cancer.

The rearrangement links TRBV21-1 to TRBJ1-1. TRBV21-1 is noted as a pseudogene. The CDR3 contains 16 residues. CDR3 DNA: TGTGCCAGCAATGGCGTCAAAAGAGGGGAGAACACTGAAGCTTTCTTT. Translation: CASNGVKRGENTEAFF.

Turning to this clone: Other nucleotide sequences in the sample specify the same CDR3. The chain employs TRBV28 and TRBJ2-7, with a possible D match to TRBD2 (5 bases). The CDR3 loop spans 15 amino acids. Germline CDR1 is MDHEN and CDR2 is SYDVKM. Trimming cost V 3 bases and J 0 bases, with 12 bases left between them. The CDR3 DNA follows: TGTGCCAGCAGTTTTCGGGGAGTAAGCTCCTACGAGCAGTACTTC. Translation: CASSFRGVSSYEQYF.

The chain couples TRBV9 to TRBJ2-7, with 8 bases identical to TRBD2. Germline trimming cut 0 bases from V and 5 bases from J; bases unmatched to any gene: 7. Germline V gene data show CDR1 as SGDLS and CDR2 as YYNGEE. The length of the CDR3 is 15 residues. The CDR3 nucleotides read TGTGCCAGCAGCGTAGAGGGCGGGAGGAACAACGAGCAGTACTTC. It yields the protein CASSVEGGRNNEQYF.

This clone has a single count. The gene calls are TRBV27 and TRBJ2-7, with 7 bases aligning to TRBD2. Germline values: CDR1 MNHEY, CDR2 SMNVEV (reference sequence). CDR3 size: 15 residues. V dropped 1 base and J dropped 3; count of bases not matched to a gene: 6. CDR3 sequence: CASSLYASGNYEQYF. CDR3 DNA sequence: TGTGCCAGCAGTTTATATGCTAGCGGAAACTACGAGCAGTACTTC.

Remarks on this clone: This sample includes further DNA sequences coding for the same CDR3. The chain couples TRBV9 to TRBJ2-2, with unresolved D. Per the germline V gene, CDR1 is SGDLS and CDR2 is YYNGEE. The CDR3 sequence is 14 residues long. V dropped 0 bases and J dropped 2 bases, with 5 bases sitting between them. The CDR3 region is CASSVDSNTGELFF. The CDR3 DNA is TGTGCCAGCAGCGTAGACTCAAACACCGGGGAGCTGTTTTTT.

This chain links TRBV5-1 with TRBJ2-7, with a tentative D call TRBD1 (6 bases). Per the germline V gene, CDR1 is SGHRS and CDR2 is YFSETQ. V lost 2 bases and J lost 11, with 14 bases in between. The CDR3 spans 12 residues. CDR3: CASSFSGAEKYF. The DNA for the CDR3 is TGCGCCAGCAGCTTTTCAGGGGCTGAGAAGTACTTC.

The chain couples TRBV5-5 to TRBJ1-2, with a tentative D call TRBD1 (6 bases). Germline values: CDR1 SGHKS, CDR2 YYEKEE (reference sequence). The CDR3 is 13 amino acids. V lost 1 base and J lost 8, with 12 bases in between. CDR3 in DNA: TGTGCCAGCAGCTTGACAGGGAGTCGAGGCTACACCTTC. Translating it yields CASSLTGSRGYTF.

The V call is TRBV2, the J call TRBJ2-3, with 7 positions matching TRBD2. From germline, CDR1 is SNHLY and CDR2 FYNNEI. V gave up 3 bases and J gave up 0 bases; unmatched junction bases: 3. The CDR3 is 15 amino acids. The CDR3 region has the DNA TGTGCCAGCAGTGATGAGACTAGCAGCACAGATACGCAGTATTTT. Its protein product is CASSDETSSTDTQYF. Full variable domain (missing parts from reference TRBV2 and TRBJ2-3): EPEVTQTPSHQVTQMGQEVILRCVPISNHLYFYWYRQILGQKVEFLVSFYNNEISEKSEIFDDQFSVERPDGSNFTLKIRSTKLEDSAMYFCASSDETSSTDTQYFGPGTRLTVL.

The chain couples TRBV19 to TRBJ2-2; D ambiguous. CDR1 LNHDA and CDR2 SQIVND come from the germline V gene (reference sequence). V lost 3 bases to trimming and J lost 8 bases, with 7 bases between them. The CDR3 contains 12 residues. DNA of the CDR3: TGTGCCAGTAGTATGGGGTCGGGGGAGCTGTTTTTT. Translated, it gives CASSMGSGELFF.

The chain combines TRBV9 with TRBJ2-7, with 11 bases identical to TRBD2. V lost 4 bases and J lost 4; bases outside the gene matches: 16. This CDR3 comprises 18 residues. The germline V gene has CDR1 SGDLS and CDR2 YYNGEE. CDR3 DNA sequence: TGTGCCAGCAGCCCTGCCAATAGCGGGAGGGCCGGGGGGTACGAGCAGTACTTC. This gives the protein CASSPANSGRAGGYEQYF.

The CDR3 loop reads CASRAGGSYEQYF. The CDR3 DNA sequence: TGTGCCAGCAGAGCGGGAGGATCCTACGAGCAGTACTTC. V gene TRBV6-5 combines with J gene TRBJ2-7; 9 bases are shared with TRBD2. Germline lookup yields CDR1 MNHEY and CDR2 SVGAGI. This CDR3 is built from 13 residues. The trim removed 6 bases at V and 1 base at J, leaving 1 base unmatched.

Of note for this clone: Different DNA sequences within this sample yield the same CDR3. The chain combines TRBV7-9 with TRBJ2-7; D gene unclear. Trimming removed 2 bases at V and 2 bases at J, with 7 bases between. Germline V CDR1 and CDR2: SEHNR, FQNEAQ (reference sequence). This CDR3 spans 13 amino acids. The CDR3 loop reads CASSLLTAYEQYF. The CDR3 DNA is TGTGCCAGCAGCTTACTGACGGCCTACGAGCAGTACTTC.

The chain is built from TRBV5-6 and TRBJ2-7, with a weak D call TRBD2 (6 bases). The CDR3 sequence is 13 residues long. Germline V lookup: CDR1 SGHDT, CDR2 YYEEEE. V was clipped by 4 bases and J by 2 bases, with 10 bases between them. In nucleotides, the CDR3 is TGTGCCAGCAGCGCAGGAGGGACCTACGAGCAGTACTTC. Translating it yields CASSAGGTYEQYF.

This chain uses TRBV5-6 with TRBJ2-4; the D is unclear. Germline assignment: CDR1 SGHDT and CDR2 YYEEEE. CDR3 length equals 12 residues. V dropped 0 bases and J dropped 11 bases, with 9 bases sitting between them. The CDR3 is CASSLVTDLQYF. The CDR3 DNA is TGTGCCAGCAGCTTGGTAACAGACCTTCAGTACTTC.

CDR3 loop: CASTPQGPYEQYF. The CDR3 nucleotides are TGTGCCAGCACCCCGCAGGGACCCTACGAGCAGTACTTC. The rearrangement links TRBV2 to TRBJ2-7; D may be TRBD1 or TRBD2 (5 bases each). The CDR3 length is 13 residues. V was pared by 7 bases and J by 2 bases, with 12 bases between. CDR1 is SNHLY and CDR2 is FYNNEI in the germline V gene.

The V and J genes are TRBV11-2 and TRBJ2-7; the D gene is possibly TRBD1 (5 bases). The CDR3 consists of 14 residues. The V end was cut by 2 bases, the J end by 6 bases, with 14 bases between. Germline lookup yields CDR1 SGHAT and CDR2 FQNNGV. The CDR3, as DNA: TGTGCCAGCAGCTTACTCGTAGGGGCCAGCGAGCAGTACTTC. Translation: CASSLLVGASEQYF.

The J gene is TRBJ2-7, the V gene TRBV5-5; tentative D call: TRBD1 (5 bases). CDR1 and CDR2 (germline): SGHKS, YYEKEE (reference sequence). The V and J ends lost 0 bases and 5 bases respectively, with 12 bases between them. The CDR3 spans 14 residues. The CDR3 is CASSLGQGINEQYF. CDR3 nucleotide sequence: TGTGCCAGCAGCTTGGGGCAGGGCATAAACGAGCAGTACTTC.

This chain's CDR3 is CASSEAWWDRGQPQHF. In DNA form, the CDR3 reads TGTGCCAGCAGTGAAGCCTGGTGGGACAGGGGTCAGCCCCAGCATTTT. The chain recombines TRBV6-1 with TRBJ1-5, with 10 bases fitting TRBD1. The CDR3 has 16 residues. V trimming: 0 bases; J trimming: 6 bases; junction bases outside the gene matches: 5. Germline assignment: CDR1 MNHNS and CDR2 SASEGT.

The chain recombines TRBV28 with TRBJ1-1, with no clear D. This CDR3 comprises 14 residues. CDR1 is MDHEN, CDR2 SYDVKM, per germline. V was clipped by 6 bases and J by 5 bases, with 16 bases between them. The CDR3, as DNA: TGTGCCAGCAGCCCCAGGACCGGGAGGACTGAAGCTTTCTTT. Translation: CASSPRTGRTEAFF.

In this sample, this clone is medium-sized. The V call is TRBV6-5, the J call TRBJ2-7; D ambiguous. Germline values: CDR1 MNHEY, CDR2 SVGAGI. This CDR3 has 16 residues. Deletions cut 4 bases from V and 4 bases from J, with 20 bases between. CDR3 nucleotides: TGTGCCAGCAGTTTTTACTGGGCCTCGAACAGTTACGAGCAGTACTTC. Encoded protein: CASSFYWASNSYEQYF.

V gene TRBV27 combines with J gene TRBJ2-2; 8 bases are shared with TRBD2. The CDR3 runs 15 residues. V was pared by 6 bases and J by 1 base, with 4 bases of the junction left unmatched. Germline loops: CDR1 MNHEY, CDR2 SMNVEV (reference sequence). This chain's CDR3 is CASRKLAENTGELFF. The CDR3 DNA is TGTGCCAGCAGGAAACTAGCGGAGAACACCGGGGAGCTGTTTTTT.